This T cell receptor (beta chain) was retrieved from a study of blood T cell repertoires in COVID-19. In this sample, this clone turned up once. Libraries were prepared by immunoSEQ multiplex PCR; TCRdb keeps only in-frame clonotypes and omits some of them. The table has 20,000 to 25,000 clones, roughly 90% seen once; the top ten hold over 15%. The CDR3 covers 14 residues. Trimming removed 1 base from V and 4 bases from J, with 10 bases in between. From germline, CDR1 is LNHNV and CDR2 YYDKDF (reference sequence). The sequence was obtained from a human donor in a cohort sampled during active COVID-19. This sequence joins TRBV15 and TRBJ1-2; possibly TRBD1 for D (5 bases). The sample was peripheral blood. In DNA form, the CDR3 reads TGTGCCACCAGCAGAGCCGGGACTGGCTATGGCTACACCTTC. As protein: CATSRAGTGYGYTF.